This is a list of T cell receptor beta chains from one sample in a study of blood T cell repertoires in COVID-19. TCRdb's table, derived via immunoSEQ multiplex PCR, lists solely in-frame clones and lacks some. The table lists approximately 190,000 clones, approximately 83% of them singletons. The sample comprised PBMCs or T cells enriched from blood (not recorded which). The receptors derive from a man in his forties who had recovered from COVID-19. Both conserved end residues are part of each CDR3. A D gene is named only where the DNA matches it firmly. Rows give clone size only sometimes, using once, few, many, or a class for an expanded clone.

clone_size j_call d_call v_call cdr3_aa cdr3_nt
once TRBJ1-3 TRBD1 TRBV7-9 CASSYQGATGNTIYF TGTGCCAGCAGCTATCAGGGGGCTACTGGAAACACCATATATTTT
NA TRBJ1-6 TRBD1 TRBV5-1 CASSSGTGVSPLHF TGCGCCAGCAGCTCCGGGACAGGGGTTTCACCCCTCCACTTT
few TRBJ1-2 NA TRBV30 CAWSVVYLNYGYTF TGTGCCTGGAGTGTAGTATACTTAAACTATGGCTACACCTTC
few TRBJ1-6 NA TRBV4-1 CASSLPGHSSPLHF TGCGCCAGCAGCTTACCGGGACACTCTTCACCCCTCCACTTT
once TRBJ1-2 NA TRBV12-3/TRBV12-4 CASSLEGDGYTF TGTGCCAGCAGTTTAGAGGGGGATGGCTACACCTTC
NA TRBJ2-7 NA TRBV5-1 CASSPTNRDTASSYEQYF TGCGCCAGCAGCCCGACCAACAGGGATACGGCGAGCTCCTACGAGCAGTACTTC
NA TRBJ2-3 TRBD1 TRBV25-1 CASSEYDRAGTDTQYF TGTGCCAGCAGTGAGTACGACAGGGCGGGCACAGATACGCAGTATTTT
once TRBJ2-2 NA TRBV5-1 CASSSNNVAGELFF TGCGCCAGCAGTTCAAACAACGTCGCCGGGGAGCTGTTTTTT
NA TRBJ1-2 NA TRBV5-1 CASSLAGQGSGYTF TGCGCCAGCAGCTTGGCCGGGCAGGGGTCGGGCTACACCTTC
NA TRBJ1-1 NA TRBV28 CASSLGPRVREAFF TGTGCCAGCAGTTTAGGCCCACGGGTGCGGGAAGCTTTCTTT
NA TRBJ1-5 TRBD1 TRBV19 CASSTQGVNQPQHF TGTGCCAGTAGTACACAGGGGGTCAATCAGCCCCAGCATTTT
NA TRBJ1-1 TRBD1 TRBV5-1 CAKLRDRDNTEAFF TGCGCCAAGCTCCGGGACAGGGACAACACTGAAGCTTTCTTT
NA TRBJ1-2 TRBD1 TRBV15 CATRPVKGQGEDYGYTF TGTGCCACCAGGCCCGTCAAGGGACAGGGGGAAGACTATGGCTACACCTTC
NA TRBJ1-6 TRBD1 TRBV7-8 CASSPRRTGGSYNSPLHF TGTGCCAGCAGCCCTCGGAGGACAGGGGGCTCCTATAATTCACCCCTCCACTTT
once TRBJ2-7 NA TRBV7-8 CASSFAGKAYEQYF TGTGCCAGCAGCTTCGCCGGGAAAGCCTACGAGCAGTACTTC
NA TRBJ2-7 NA TRBV5-1 CASSLRDLVSYEQYF TGCGCCAGCAGCTTGCGCGATCTAGTCTCCTACGAGCAGTACTTC
NA TRBJ2-1 TRBD2 TRBV6-5 CASSWTSGGGNEQFF TGTGCCAGCAGTTGGACTAGCGGGGGGGGTAATGAGCAGTTCTTC
NA TRBJ2-5 TRBD2 TRBV7-6 CASSSLFGGAPETQYF TGTGCCAGCAGCTCGTTGTTCGGGGGGGCCCCAGAGACCCAGTACTTC
few TRBJ1-1 TRBD1 TRBV4-1 CASSQTGWTEAFF TGCGCCAGCAGCCAGACAGGGTGGACTGAAGCTTTCTTT
once TRBJ2-7 TRBD1 TRBV20-1 CSASNRGRMYEQYF TGCAGTGCTAGTAACAGGGGTCGAATGTACGAGCAGTACTTC
once TRBJ1-3 NA TRBV3-1/TRBV3-2 CASSQARVFSGNTIYF TGTGCCAGCAGCCAAGCCAGGGTCTTCTCTGGAAACACCATATATTTT
NA TRBJ1-1 NA TRBV2 CASSDREGMENTEAFF TGTGCCAGCAGTGACAGGGAAGGGATGGAGAACACTGAAGCTTTCTTT
NA TRBJ2-3 TRBD2 TRBV7-2 CASSLRVAGGRTDTQYF TGTGCCAGCAGCTTAAGGGTAGCGGGGGGCCGCACAGATACGCAGTATTTT
NA TRBJ1-2 TRBD1 TRBV30 CACQTGVGGYTF TGTGCCTGCCAAACAGGGGTCGGTGGCTACACCTTC
NA TRBJ2-2 NA TRBV28 CASSFPRRGNTGELFF TGTGCCAGCAGTTTCCCTCGCCGGGGGAACACCGGGGAGCTGTTTTTT
NA TRBJ2-2 TRBD1 TRBV4-2 CASSQGTGSNTGELFF TGTGCCAGCAGCCAAGGGACAGGTTCGAACACCGGGGAGCTGTTTTTT
NA TRBJ1-1 NA TRBV2 CASSEAFGGRDTEAFF TGTGCCAGCAGTGAAGCGTTCGGGGGGAGAGACACTGAAGCTTTCTTT
once TRBJ2-2 NA TRBV21-1 CASPFHRGESPGELFF TGTGCCAGCCCCTTCCACAGGGGGGAGAGCCCCGGGGAGCTGTTTTTT
few TRBJ1-2 NA TRBV24-1 CATSAAGANYGYTF TGTGCCACCAGTGCAGCAGGGGCCAACTATGGCTACACCTTC
NA TRBJ1-1 TRBD1 TRBV5-4 CASSPGQRNTEAFF TGTGCCAGCAGCCCGGGACAGAGGAACACTGAAGCTTTCTTT
NA TRBJ1-6 TRBD1 TRBV5-1 CASREQGVSGSPLHF TGCGCCAGCAGGGAGCAGGGGGTTTCAGGTTCACCCCTCCACTTT
NA TRBJ2-3 NA TRBV4-2 CASSQGGPSTDTQYF TGTGCCAGCAGCCAGGGGGGACCTAGCACAGATACGCAGTATTTT
once TRBJ1-1 TRBD1 TRBV27 CASSPRFPGGPGFTNTEAFF TGTGCCAGCAGTCCTCGTTTTCCAGGGGGCCCAGGGTTCACGAACACTGAAGCTTTCTTT
NA TRBJ1-4 NA TRBV7-2 CASSLENRDNEKLFF TGTGCCAGCAGCTTAGAAAACAGAGATAATGAAAAACTGTTTTTT
NA TRBJ2-7 TRBD1 TRBV27 CASRGTADSYEQYF TGTGCCAGCAGAGGGACAGCAGACTCCTACGAGCAGTACTTC
few TRBJ2-2 NA TRBV11-3 CASSLEAATGELFF TGTGCCAGCAGCTTAGAGGCTGCCACCGGGGAGCTGTTTTTT
NA TRBJ2-3 TRBD1 TRBV19 CASSKFGTGFNPSTDTQYF TGTGCCAGTAGTAAGTTCGGGACAGGCTTCAATCCTAGCACAGATACGCAGTATTTT